The next 16 T cell receptor delta chains were all read from a single sample in a study of gamma-delta T cells after stem cell transplantation. TCRdb repeated clone calling on the RT-PCR reads with CATT. This sample has around 1,300 delta-chain clones, with approximately 23% found just once. The sequenced sample was gamma-delta T cells. These receptors came from a human donor. It is not recorded whose cells these are; they may come from a transplant donor.

Concerning this clone itself: Just one base apart from a much larger clone, this may be a read error. The V gene is TRDV2, the J gene TRDJ3; 8 nucleotides agree with TRDD3. Germline trimming cut 3 bases from V and 1 base from J; bases unmatched to any gene: 10. This CDR3 is 19 amino acids long. Germline V lookup: CDR1 GEAIGNYY, CDR2 EKD. CDR3 sequence reads: CACDLTGGDPSWDTRQMFF. DNA of the CDR3: TGTGCCTGTGACCTCACTGGGGGCGATCCTTCCTGGGACACCCGACAGATGTTTTTC.

This clone counts as large. This specimen includes other DNA sequences encoding the same CDR3. The chain uses TRAV29/DV5 and TRDJ1; 7 bases fit TRDD2. This CDR3 comprises 19 residues. Germline V gene data show CDR1 as NSMFDY and CDR2 as ISSIKDK. With V trimmed by 0 bases and J by 3 bases, 20 bases remained unmatched. The CDR3 bases are TGTGCAGCAAGCGGTGCGGTCCCGCCTTCCTTCATAGAATCCGATAAACTCATCTTT. It encodes CAASGAVPPSFIESDKLIF.

In this sample, this clone turned up a few times. A read error may explain this, as a much larger clone is one base away. Other DNA sequences in the sample encode the same CDR3. The chain couples TRDV2 to TRDJ3, with 9 bases identical to TRDD3. Trimming took 0 bases from V and 2 from J; bases not matched to a gene: 10. This CDR3 region has 20 residues. The V gene's germline CDR1 is GEAIGNYY and CDR2 EKD. The CDR3, as DNA: TGTGCCTGTGACACCGTCTCGGGGATACGCCACCCCTGGGACACCCGACAGATGTTTTTC. It yields the protein CACDTVSGIRHPWDTRQMFF.

Comments on this clone: TCRdb pairs this DNA with a much larger clone's protein that differs at residue 10, likely a read error; the protein shown was translated from the DNA. V is TRDV2 and J is TRDJ1, with D unclear. The ends were cut back, 0 bases at V and 3 bases at J, with 13 bases in the middle. The CDR3 length is 15 residues. Germline CDR1 and CDR2: GEAIGNYY and EKD. The CDR3 spells CACDTLQRDADKLIF. DNA of the CDR3: TGTGCCTGTGACACCCTGCAAAGGGACGCCGATAAACTCATCTTT.

Regarding this clone: TCRdb has a much larger clone's protein, which differs at residue 11 from the translation of this DNA, likely because of a read error; what is shown is the protein translated from the DNA. CDR3 in DNA: TGTGCCTGTGATCTACTGGGGGATACGACCGGTAAACTCATCTTT. Translated, it gives CACDLLGDTTGKLIF. The chain combines TRDV2 with TRDJ1; 13 bases line up with TRDD3. The germline V gene encodes CDR1 GEAIGNYY and CDR2 EKD. This CDR3 contains 15 residues.

Comments on this clone: This DNA's translation and the protein TCRdb lists, from a much larger clone, do not match at residue 14, likely due to a read error; the protein shown is translated from the DNA. The V and J genes are TRDV2 and TRDJ1, with 10 bases that match TRDD3. Looked up from germline, CDR1 is GEAIGNYY and CDR2 is EKD. The CDR3 has 16 amino acids. In DNA, the CDR3 is TGTGCCTGTGACAAGGTGGGGGATACAGGGGACTATAAATTCATCTTT. This encodes CACDKVGDTGDYKFIF.

This clone was counted between two and nine times. A read error is the likely source, as a far larger clone sits one nucleotide away. Other DNA sequences from this sample encode an identical CDR3 as well. The V and J genes are TRDV2 and TRDJ1; 7 nucleotides align to TRDD3. Germline lookup yields CDR1 GEAIGNYY and CDR2 EKD. This CDR3 is built from 20 residues. CDR3 bases: TGCGCCTGTGACACCGTGGGGCAGGGTACTGGGGATGCGTACACCGATAAACTCATCTTT. It translates to CACDTVGQGTGDAYTDKLIF.

In its sample, this clone is medium-sized. This may stem from a read error, because a much larger clone lies one nucleotide away. This same CDR3 is encoded by further DNA sequences in the sample. The chain links TRDV2 to TRDJ1; 9 nucleotides match TRDD3. CDR3 length: 16 amino acids. CDR1 is GEAIGNYY, CDR2 EKD, per germline. CDR3 protein: CACDTVSLGENDKLIF. For the CDR3, the DNA is TGTGCTTGTGACACCGTATCACTGGGGGAGAACGATAAACTCATCTTT.

The CDR3 coding sequence is TGTGCCTGTGACGCCGTACTGGGGGATGAAACCGATAAACTCATCTTT. Protein product: CACDAVLGDETDKLIF. The genes are TRDV2 and TRDJ1, with 10 bases matching TRDD3. There are 16 residues in the CDR3. Germline CDR1 is GEAIGNYY and CDR2 is EKD. V lost 3 bases and J lost 2; bases outside the gene matches: 8.

This clone came up a few times. This rearrangement joins TRDV2 to TRDJ1; 12 bases fit TRDD3. With V trimmed by 3 bases and J by 0 bases, 16 bases remained unmatched. CDR3 size: 20 residues. The V gene's germline CDR1 is GEAIGNYY and CDR2 EKD. The CDR3: CACDPIPGGYEGGYTDKLIF. The CDR3 DNA reads TGTGCCTGTGACCCTATTCCTGGGGGATACGAGGGGGGCTACACCGATAAACTCATCTTT.

As for this clone: The protein recorded in TCRdb matches a much larger clone and deviates from this DNA's translation at residue 6, suggesting a read error; the protein here is obtained by translating the DNA. This chain connects TRDV3 to TRDJ1, with a possible D match to TRDD3 (6 bases). The CDR3 length is 16 residues. CDR1 is TVYSNPD, CDR2 GDNSRS, per germline (reference sequence). V was pared by 2 bases and J by 1 base, with 20 bases between. The CDR3 nucleotides are TGTGCCTTTTACACGGCGGGGGACTGGGTCACCGATAAACTCATCTTT. Its translation is CAFYTAGDWVTDKLIF.

This clone is medium-sized by share. The chain is built from TRDV1 and TRDJ1; TRDD3 matches at 13 bases. Germline loops: CDR1 TSWWSYY, CDR2 QGS. CDR3 length equals 16 residues. V gave up 5 bases and J gave up 6 bases; unmatched junction bases: 9. The CDR3 sequence: CALGPLRLGDTHKLIF. For the CDR3, the DNA is TGTGCTCTTGGGCCCCTCAGACTGGGGGATACGCATAAACTCATCTTT.

The V call is TRDV2, the J call TRDJ1; TRDD3 matches at 11 bases. Germline V gene sequence: CDR1 GEAIGNYY, CDR2 EKD. J was trimmed by 0 bases and V by 3 bases; bases with no gene match: 8. This CDR3 has 17 residues. CDR3 DNA: TGTGCCTGTGACTCCTTACTGGGGGATAAGTACACCGATAAACTCATCTTT. Amino acids: CACDSLLGDKYTDKLIF.

This clone rates as large. The rearrangement joins TRDV2 to TRDJ1; the match to TRDD3 covers 9 bases. Trimming at V came to 3 bases and at J to 3 bases, leaving 4 bases not matched to a gene. CDR1 and CDR2 (germline): GEAIGNYY, EKD. The CDR3 runs to 14 residues. The CDR3 DNA follows: TGTGCCTGTGACGAGCTGGGGGATGCCGATAAACTCATCTTT. Translation gives CACDELGDADKLIF.

Turning to this clone: A far larger clone is just one base off, so this is likely a read error. Other nucleotide sequences from this sample produce the same CDR3. The chain joins TRDV2 to TRDJ1, with 9 positions matching TRDD3. The CDR3 covers 16 residues. Germline lookup yields CDR1 GEAIGNYY and CDR2 EKD. The DNA of the CDR3 is TGCGCCTGTGACACCGTATCACTGGGGGAGAACGATAAACTCATCTTT. Protein sequence: CACDTVSLGENDKLIF.

On this clone itself: TCRdb's entry gives the protein of a much larger clone, which mismatches this DNA's translation at residue 3, likely from a read error; the protein reported here is translated from the DNA. The chain has TRDV1 and TRDJ1; perhaps TRDD3 as D (5 bases). V lost 10 bases and J lost 7, with 22 bases in between. CDR3 length equals 14 residues. Germline CDR1 reads TSWWSYY; CDR2 reads QGS. The CDR3 protein is CAPGRGIPHLKLIF. The CDR3 DNA reads TGTGCTCCTGGACGAGGGATCCCTCACCTTAAACTCATCTTT.